This TCR beta chain was obtained from a study of a mutant IDH1 vaccine in newly diagnosed glioma. In the study overall: Treated individuals were roughly 62% male and 37.5% female, averaging about 40 years of age. Patients were pretreated with radiotherapy, temozolomide, or both, mostly both. Study outcomes and limitations: Pseudoprogression seemed unrelated to changes in top peripheral T cell clonotypes.

Sequenced by immunoSEQ multiplex PCR; TCRdb stores in-frame clones only, minus some. The sample yields roughly 61,000 clones, roughly 80% seen once. Time point described: week 11, during vaccination. Vaccine doses each comprised 300 ug of mutant IDH1 20-mer peptide, with topical imiquimod. A note on this clone: Its target is not known.

Sequenced here: PBMCs, sampled from a glioma patient whose treatment included an IDH1 peptide vaccine. This TCR came from a man over 45 with glioma.

CDR3 DNA sequence: TGCGCCAGCAGCCAAGATACGGGACAGGGAAGCTCCTACGAGCAGTACTTC. The encoded protein is CASSQDTGQGSSYEQYF. The chain is built from TRBV4-3 and TRBJ2-7; 9 bases are shared with TRBD1. This CDR3 is 17 amino acids long. The V gene's germline CDR1 is LGHNA and CDR2 YSLEER. Trimming at V came to 0 bases and at J to 0 bases, leaving 6 bases not matched to a gene.